Listed below are T cell receptor beta chains from one sample, sequenced in a study of OX40 agonist ivuxolimab in advanced cancers. Profiling relied on immunoSEQ multiplex PCR, and the TCRdb table lists in-frame clones only, not all of them. The sample lists about 66,000 clones, approximately 90% occurring once. This specimen was CD4+ or CD8+ T cells sorted from blood, taken in a trial of the OX40 agonist ivuxolimab. The receptors shown here come from an adult with an advanced solid tumor such as melanoma, head and neck, liver or kidney cancer. The CDR3 runs from the conserved cysteine through the conserved F or W. A D gene is named only where the DNA matches it firmly. Rows may omit the clone size; those that give it use once, few, many or a size class.

v_call,j_call,clone_size,d_call,cdr3_aa,cdr3_nt
TRBV4-3,TRBJ1-5,-,-,CASSQDRFGKPQHF,TGCGCCAGCAGCCAAGATCGGTTCGGTAAGCCCCAGCATTTT
TRBV4-3,TRBJ2-7,-,TRBD1,CASSQDRTGFSEQYF,TGCGCCAGCAGCCAAGACAGGACAGGGTTTTCCGAGCAGTACTTC
TRBV6-1,TRBJ2-3,-,-,CASSHIADTQYF,TGTGCCAGCAGCCACATAGCGGATACGCAGTATTTT
TRBV5-5,TRBJ2-5,-,-,CASSASQETQYF,TGTGCCAGCAGTGCCAGCCAAGAGACCCAGTACTTC
TRBV5-4,TRBJ2-7,-,TRBD1,CASSTGQATYEQYF,TGTGCCAGCAGCACCGGACAGGCGACCTACGAGCAGTACTTC
TRBV5-4,TRBJ2-1,-,-,CASSLGPSSYNEQFF,TGTGCCAGCAGCTTGGGACCTAGCTCCTACAATGAGCAGTTCTTC
TRBV5-5,TRBJ1-2,-,-,CASSLAPIEGDGYTF,TGTGCCAGCAGCTTGGCCCCTATTGAGGGGGACGGCTACACCTTC
TRBV10-3,TRBJ1-2,-,TRBD1,CAISEGGGQVVYGYTF,TGTGCCATCAGTGAGGGGGGAGGACAGGTCGTCTATGGCTACACCTTC
TRBV4-1,TRBJ2-5,-,TRBD2,CASSQATGTSGETQYF,TGCGCCAGCAGCCAAGCCACCGGGACTAGCGGCGAGACCCAGTACTTC
TRBV4-3,TRBJ1-3,once,-,CASSQLINSGNTIYF,TGCGCCAGCAGCCAGCTCATAAACTCTGGAAACACCATATATTTT
TRBV6-6,TRBJ2-5,-,TRBD1,CASSGPGTGRQETQYF,TGTGCCAGCAGTGGACCCGGGACAGGACGACAAGAGACCCAGTACTTC
TRBV4-1,TRBJ2-3,-,TRBD2,CASSHLGLAGTDTQYF,TGCGCCAGCAGCCATCTCGGACTAGCGGGCACAGATACGCAGTATTTT
TRBV2,TRBJ2-5,-,-,CASSPEYQETQYF,TGTGCCAGCAGTCCAGAGTACCAAGAGACCCAGTACTTC
TRBV4-3,TRBJ2-7,-,TRBD1,CASSQDPTGGYEQYF,TGCGCCAGCAGCCAAGATCCGACAGGGGGCTACGAGCAGTACTTC
TRBV13,TRBJ1-1,-,-,CASSLRGSMNTEAFF,TGTGCCAGCAGCTTAAGGGGCAGCATGAACACTGAAGCTTTCTTT
TRBV5-6,TRBJ2-5,-,TRBD1,CASSLRTGTETQYF,TGTGCCAGCAGCTTAAGGACAGGGACGGAGACCCAGTACTTC
TRBV19,TRBJ2-5,-,TRBD1,CASSRQGAQTQYF,TGTGCCAGTAGTCGACAGGGTGCGCAGACCCAGTACTTC
TRBV5-1,TRBJ2-1,-,-,CASSFTSGTQYNEQFF,TGCGCCAGCAGCTTTACCTCCGGGACACAGTACAATGAGCAGTTCTTC
TRBV7-2,TRBJ2-7,few,-,CASSLDSGSYEQYF,TGTGCCAGCAGCTTGGACAGCGGCTCCTACGAGCAGTACTTC
TRBV2,TRBJ1-2,-,-,CASREGEIYGYTF,TGTGCCAGCAGGGAGGGAGAGATCTATGGCTACACCTTC
TRBV5-4,TRBJ2-3,-,TRBD2,CASSLTSGTDTQYF,TGTGCCAGCAGCTTGACTAGCGGTACAGATACGCAGTATTTT
TRBV19,TRBJ2-2,-,-,CASSPQLGNTGELFF,TGTGCCAGTAGTCCTCAACTAGGGAACACCGGGGAGCTGTTTTTT
TRBV10-3,TRBJ1-2,-,-,CAISDEGEGYTF,TGTGCCATCAGTGATGAGGGGGAGGGCTACACCTTC
TRBV7-2,TRBJ2-1,-,TRBD2,CASSLASGSGNEQFF,TGTGCCAGCAGCTTAGCTAGCGGGAGTGGGAATGAGCAGTTCTTC
TRBV27,TRBJ1-1,-,TRBD1,CASRTGGDTEAFF,TGTGCCAGCAGGACAGGGGGCGACACTGAAGCTTTCTTT
TRBV7-8,TRBJ1-2,-,-,CASSLGYYGYTF,TGTGCCAGCAGCTTAGGTTACTATGGCTACACCTTC
TRBV10-2,TRBJ2-7,-,-,CASRPFGTYEQYF,TGCGCCAGCAGGCCCTTTGGGACCTACGAGCAGTACTTC
TRBV5-1,TRBJ2-7,-,TRBD2,CASSKGLAGAGEQYF,TGCGCCAGCAGCAAGGGACTAGCGGGAGCAGGCGAGCAGTACTTC
TRBV5-4,TRBJ2-2,-,TRBD2,CASSLGLAGATEELFF,TGTGCCAGCAGCCTGGGACTAGCGGGAGCCACAGAGGAGCTGTTTTTT
TRBV19,TRBJ2-1,-,TRBD2,CASSTGTSGRLEQFF,TGTGCCAGTAGTACCGGGACTAGCGGGAGACTTGAGCAGTTCTTC
TRBV6-5,TRBJ1-5,-,-,CASSYSGQNQPQHF,TGTGCCAGCAGTTACTCGGGGCAAAATCAGCCCCAGCATTTT
TRBV6-5,TRBJ2-7,-,-,CASRNNRDEQYF,TGTGCCAGCAGGAACAACAGGGACGAGCAGTACTTC
TRBV10-3,TRBJ2-3,-,-,CAISESFLSVTGGTDTQYF,TGTGCCATCAGTGAGTCGTTTTTGAGCGTCACGGGTGGCACAGATACGCAGTATTTT
TRBV5-1,TRBJ2-7,-,-,CASSLAGASYEQYF,TGCGCCAGCAGCTTGGCGGGGGCTAGTTACGAGCAGTACTTC
TRBV2,TRBJ2-1,-,TRBD1,CASGQGSYNEQFF,TGTGCCAGCGGACAGGGATCCTACAATGAGCAGTTCTTC
TRBV9,TRBJ2-7,few,-,CASSVEGGFSYEQYF,TGTGCCAGCAGCGTAGAGGGGGGGTTCTCCTACGAGCAGTACTTC
TRBV21-1,TRBJ2-3,-,-,CASSKPFPGDTQYF,TGTGCCAGCAGCAAACCTTTTCCCGGGGATACGCAGTATTTT
TRBV9,TRBJ1-3,-,TRBD1,CASSPREGQLSGNTIYF,TGTGCCAGCAGCCCCCGGGAGGGACAGCTCTCTGGAAACACCATATATTTT
TRBV7-2,TRBJ1-5,-,TRBD1,CASSFGQAGNQPQHF,TGTGCCAGCAGCTTCGGACAGGCCGGGAATCAGCCCCAGCATTTT
TRBV25-1,TRBJ1-1,few,TRBD1,CASTQDRETEAFF,TGTGCCAGCACCCAAGACAGGGAAACTGAAGCTTTCTTT
TRBV29-1,TRBJ1-2,-,TRBD1,CSVGGGQGNYGYTF,TGCAGCGTTGGGGGCGGACAGGGCAACTATGGCTACACCTTC
TRBV19,TRBJ2-5,once,TRBD2,CASSILLAGQETQYF,TGTGCCAGTAGTATTTTGCTAGCGGGTCAAGAGACCCAGTACTTC
TRBV21-1,TRBJ2-1,-,-,CASMGVQGRSSYNEQFF,TGTGCCAGCATGGGCGTTCAGGGGCGATCCTCCTACAATGAGCAGTTCTTC
TRBV4-3,TRBJ2-2,few,TRBD2,CASRLAGQFGELFF,TGCGCCAGCAGACTAGCGGGACAATTCGGGGAGCTGTTTTTT
TRBV18,TRBJ1-3,-,-,CASSPASHYGGNTIYF,TGTGCCAGCTCACCTGCCTCTCATTACGGGGGAAACACCATATATTTT
TRBV11-2,TRBJ2-2,-,-,CASSLDMTAGNAGELFF,TGTGCCAGCAGCTTAGATATGACCGCCGGCAACGCCGGGGAGCTGTTTTTT
TRBV19,TRBJ1-1,-,-,CASSIRPDTEAFF,TGTGCCAGTAGTATCCGGCCAGACACTGAAGCTTTCTTT